The present T cell receptor beta chain was sequenced within a study of T cells in Graves' hyperthyroidism and ophthalmopathy. RNA transcripts yielded amplified TCR beta CDR3 regions. The HTBI set primed first-round TCR CDR3 RT-PCR. TCRdb re-derived calls from the multiplex PCR reads in MiXCR, one entry per CDR3 protein. The sample contains roughly 360,000 distinct CDR3 sequences, approximately 13% of which appear only once. Trimming pared 1 base from V and 0 bases from J, leaving 9 bases between. The CDR3 covers 14 residues. The germline CDR1 and CDR2 sequences are DFQATT and SNEGSKA (reference sequence). This clonotype has a handful of counts.

Sequencing was carried out using blood. This chain uses TRBV20-1 with TRBJ1-2; D uncertain. This clonotype originated in a young man with Graves' hyperthyroidism that later progressed to Graves' ophthalmopathy. For the CDR3, the DNA is TGCAGTGCTAGAGTAGGAGCCCCTAACTATGGCTACACCTTC. This gives the protein CSARVGAPNYGYTF.